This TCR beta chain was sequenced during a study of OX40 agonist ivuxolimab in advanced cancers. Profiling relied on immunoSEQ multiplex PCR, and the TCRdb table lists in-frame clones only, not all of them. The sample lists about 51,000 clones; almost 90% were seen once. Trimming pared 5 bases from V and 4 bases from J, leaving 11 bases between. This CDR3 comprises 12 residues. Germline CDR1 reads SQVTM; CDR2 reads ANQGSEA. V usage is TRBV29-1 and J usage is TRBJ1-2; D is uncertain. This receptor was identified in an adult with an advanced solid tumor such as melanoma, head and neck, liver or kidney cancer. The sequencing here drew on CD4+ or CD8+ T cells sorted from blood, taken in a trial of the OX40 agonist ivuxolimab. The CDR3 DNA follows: TGCAGCGTTACGCCAGGACTCTATGGCTACACCTTC. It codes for CSVTPGLYGYTF.